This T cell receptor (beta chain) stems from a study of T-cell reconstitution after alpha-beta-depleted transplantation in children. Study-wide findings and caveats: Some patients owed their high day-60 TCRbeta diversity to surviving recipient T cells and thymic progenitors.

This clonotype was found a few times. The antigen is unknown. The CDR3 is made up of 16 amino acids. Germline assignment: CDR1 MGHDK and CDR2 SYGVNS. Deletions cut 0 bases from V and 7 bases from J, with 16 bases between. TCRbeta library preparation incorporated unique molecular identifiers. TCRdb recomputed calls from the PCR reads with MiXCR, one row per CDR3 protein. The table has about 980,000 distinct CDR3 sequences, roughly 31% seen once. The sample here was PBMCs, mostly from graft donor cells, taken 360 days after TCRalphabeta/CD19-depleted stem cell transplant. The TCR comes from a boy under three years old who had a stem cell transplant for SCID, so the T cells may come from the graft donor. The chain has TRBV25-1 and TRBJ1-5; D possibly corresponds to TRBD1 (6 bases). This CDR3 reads CASSEYGAGAEQPQHF. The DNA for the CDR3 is TGTGCCAGCAGTGAATATGGAGCGGGGGCGGAGCAGCCCCAGCATTTT.